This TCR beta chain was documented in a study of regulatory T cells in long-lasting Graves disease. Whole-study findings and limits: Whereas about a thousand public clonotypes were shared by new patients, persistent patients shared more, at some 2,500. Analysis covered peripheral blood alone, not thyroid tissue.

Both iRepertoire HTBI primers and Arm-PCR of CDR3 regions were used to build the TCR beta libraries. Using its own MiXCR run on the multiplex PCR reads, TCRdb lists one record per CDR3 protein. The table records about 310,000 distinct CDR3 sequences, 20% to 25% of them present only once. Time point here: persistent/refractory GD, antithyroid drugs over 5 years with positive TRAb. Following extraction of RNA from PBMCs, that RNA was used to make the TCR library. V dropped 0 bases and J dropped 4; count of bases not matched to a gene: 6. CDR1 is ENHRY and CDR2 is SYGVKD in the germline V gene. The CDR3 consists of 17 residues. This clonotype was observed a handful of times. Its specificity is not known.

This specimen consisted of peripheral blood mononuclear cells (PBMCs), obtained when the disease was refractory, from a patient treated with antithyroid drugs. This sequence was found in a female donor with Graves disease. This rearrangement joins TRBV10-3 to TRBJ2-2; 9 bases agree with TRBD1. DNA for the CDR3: TGTGCCATCAGTGAGTCGAAGGGGACAGGGCCCACCGGGGAGCTGTTTTTT. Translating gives CAISESKGTGPTGELFF.